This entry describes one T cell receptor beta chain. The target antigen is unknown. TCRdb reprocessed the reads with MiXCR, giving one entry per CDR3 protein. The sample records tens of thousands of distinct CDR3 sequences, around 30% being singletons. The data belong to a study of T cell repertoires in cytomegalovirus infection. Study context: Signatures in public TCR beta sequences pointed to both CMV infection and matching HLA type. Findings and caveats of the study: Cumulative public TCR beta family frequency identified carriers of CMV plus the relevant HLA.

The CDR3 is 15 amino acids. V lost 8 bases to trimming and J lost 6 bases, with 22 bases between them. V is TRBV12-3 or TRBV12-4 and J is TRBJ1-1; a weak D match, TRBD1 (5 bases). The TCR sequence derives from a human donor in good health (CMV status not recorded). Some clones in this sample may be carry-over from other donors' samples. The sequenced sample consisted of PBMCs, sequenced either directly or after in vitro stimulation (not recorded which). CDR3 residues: CASPYRPGDTAEAFF. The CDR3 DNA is TGTGCCAGCCCATACCGACCGGGGGATACAGCTGAAGCTTTCTTT.